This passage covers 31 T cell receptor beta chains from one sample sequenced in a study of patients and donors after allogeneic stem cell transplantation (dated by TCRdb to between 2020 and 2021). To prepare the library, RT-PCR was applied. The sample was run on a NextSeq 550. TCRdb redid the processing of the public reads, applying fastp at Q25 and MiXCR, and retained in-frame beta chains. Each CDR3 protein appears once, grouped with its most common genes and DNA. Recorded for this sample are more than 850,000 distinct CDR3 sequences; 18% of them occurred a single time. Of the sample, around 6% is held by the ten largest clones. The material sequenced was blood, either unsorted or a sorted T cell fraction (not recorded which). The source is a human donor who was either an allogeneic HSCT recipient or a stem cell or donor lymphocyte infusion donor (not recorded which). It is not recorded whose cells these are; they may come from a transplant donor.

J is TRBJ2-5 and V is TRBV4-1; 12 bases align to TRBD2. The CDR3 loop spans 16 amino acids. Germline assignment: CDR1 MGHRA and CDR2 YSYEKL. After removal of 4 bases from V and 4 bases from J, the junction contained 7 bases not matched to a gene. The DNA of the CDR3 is TGCGCCAGCAGCCTTCGACTAGCGGGAGTATCAGAGACCCAGTACTTC. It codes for CASSLRLAGVSETQYF.

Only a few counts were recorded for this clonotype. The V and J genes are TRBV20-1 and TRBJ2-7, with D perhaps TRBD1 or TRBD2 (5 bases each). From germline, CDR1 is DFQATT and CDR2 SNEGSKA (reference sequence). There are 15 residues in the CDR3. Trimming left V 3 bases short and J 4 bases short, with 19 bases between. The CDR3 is CSASGTHQRPYEQYF. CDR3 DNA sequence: TGCAGTGCTAGTGGGACCCACCAGAGGCCTTACGAGCAGTACTTC.

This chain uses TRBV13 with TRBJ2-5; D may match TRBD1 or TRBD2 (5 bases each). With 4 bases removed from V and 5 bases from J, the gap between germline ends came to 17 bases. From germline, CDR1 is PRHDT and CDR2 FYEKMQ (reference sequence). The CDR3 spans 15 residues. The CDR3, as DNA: TGTGCCAGCAGCTCGGGGACCTCAACCCCGGAGACCCAGTACTTC. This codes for CASSSGTSTPETQYF.

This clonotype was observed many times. CDR3 in DNA: TGCAGTGGCAGAGGGGCCAAAGCCTACGAGCAGTACTTC. Its translation: CSGRGAKAYEQYF. The V gene is TRBV20-1, the J gene TRBJ2-7; D is perhaps TRBD1 or TRBD2 (5 bases each). Germline V lookup: CDR1 DFQATT, CDR2 SNEGSKA (reference sequence). V was cut by 7 bases and J by 2 bases, with 15 bases left in between. The CDR3 length is 13 residues.

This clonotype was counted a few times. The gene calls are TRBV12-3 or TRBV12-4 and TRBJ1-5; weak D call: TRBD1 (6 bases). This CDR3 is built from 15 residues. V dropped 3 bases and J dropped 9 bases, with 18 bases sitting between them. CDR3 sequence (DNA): TGTGCCAGCAGTTTTTGGGGGGGCTCCCCGGCGCCCCAGCATTTT. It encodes CASSFWGGSPAPQHF.

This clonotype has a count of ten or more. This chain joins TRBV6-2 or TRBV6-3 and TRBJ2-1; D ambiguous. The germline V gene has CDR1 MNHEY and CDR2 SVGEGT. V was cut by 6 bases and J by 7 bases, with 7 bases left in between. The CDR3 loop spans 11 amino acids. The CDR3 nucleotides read TGTGCCAGCAGACGACCAAATGAGCAGTTCTTC. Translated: CASRRPNEQFF.

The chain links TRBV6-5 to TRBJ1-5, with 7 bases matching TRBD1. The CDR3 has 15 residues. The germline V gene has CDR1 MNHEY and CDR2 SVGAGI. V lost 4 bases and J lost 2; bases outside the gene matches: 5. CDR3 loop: CASSSRGQGNQPQHF. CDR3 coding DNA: TGTGCCAGCAGTTCTAGGGGGCAGGGCAATCAGCCCCAGCATTTT.

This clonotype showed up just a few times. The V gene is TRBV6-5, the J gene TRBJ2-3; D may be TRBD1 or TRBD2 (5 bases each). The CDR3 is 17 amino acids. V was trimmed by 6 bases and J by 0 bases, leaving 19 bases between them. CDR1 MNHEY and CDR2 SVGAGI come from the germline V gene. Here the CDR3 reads CASRYPTPGPSTDTQYF. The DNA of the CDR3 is TGTGCCAGCAGGTACCCTACCCCGGGACCGAGCACAGATACGCAGTATTTT.

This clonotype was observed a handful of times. The DNA for the CDR3 is TGTGCCAGCAGTTTCGTTCCAGGGACCGCTGAAGCTTTCTTT. Its translation is CASSFVPGTAEAFF. J is TRBJ1-1 and V is TRBV12-3 or TRBV12-4; D is perhaps TRBD1 (5 bases). The CDR3 covers 14 residues. V was shortened by 3 bases and J by 6 bases, with 14 bases between the two germline ends.

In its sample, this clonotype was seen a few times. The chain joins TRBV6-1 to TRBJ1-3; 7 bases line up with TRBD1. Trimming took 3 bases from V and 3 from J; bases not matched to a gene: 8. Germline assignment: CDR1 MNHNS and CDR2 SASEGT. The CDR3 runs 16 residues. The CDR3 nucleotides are TGTGCCAGCAGTGACGGACAGGTCGGTCGTGGAAACACCATATATTTT. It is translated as CASSDGQVGRGNTIYF.

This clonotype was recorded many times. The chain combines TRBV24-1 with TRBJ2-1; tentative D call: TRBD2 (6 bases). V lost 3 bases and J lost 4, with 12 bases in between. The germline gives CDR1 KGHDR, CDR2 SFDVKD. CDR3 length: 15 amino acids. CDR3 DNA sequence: TGTGCCACCAGTGATACGGGAGAAAGGTACAATGAGCAGTTCTTC. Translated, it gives CATSDTGERYNEQFF.

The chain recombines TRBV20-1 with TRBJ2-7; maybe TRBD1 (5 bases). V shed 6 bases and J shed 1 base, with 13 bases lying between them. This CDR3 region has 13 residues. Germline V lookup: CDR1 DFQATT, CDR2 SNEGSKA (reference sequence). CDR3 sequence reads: CSAEDTASYEQYF. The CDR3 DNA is TGCAGTGCCGAGGACACAGCGTCCTACGAGCAGTACTTC.

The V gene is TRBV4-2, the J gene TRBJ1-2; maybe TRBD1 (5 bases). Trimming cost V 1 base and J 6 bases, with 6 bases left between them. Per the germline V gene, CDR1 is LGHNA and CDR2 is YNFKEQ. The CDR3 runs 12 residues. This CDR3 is CASSQGQNGYTF. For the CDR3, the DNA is TGTGCCAGCAGCCAAGGACAGAATGGCTACACCTTC.

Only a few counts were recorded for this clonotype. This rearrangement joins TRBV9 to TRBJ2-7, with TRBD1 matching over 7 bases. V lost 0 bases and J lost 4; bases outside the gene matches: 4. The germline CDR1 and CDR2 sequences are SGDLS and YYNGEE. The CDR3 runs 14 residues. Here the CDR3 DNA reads TGTGCCAGCAGCGTAGGCCAGGGGGAATACGAGCAGTACTTC. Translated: CASSVGQGEYEQYF.

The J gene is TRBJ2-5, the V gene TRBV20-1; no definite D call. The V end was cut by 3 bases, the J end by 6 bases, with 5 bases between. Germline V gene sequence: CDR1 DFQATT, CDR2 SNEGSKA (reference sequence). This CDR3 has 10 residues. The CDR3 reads CSASKQTQYF. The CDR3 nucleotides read TGCAGTGCTAGTAAACAGACCCAGTACTTC.

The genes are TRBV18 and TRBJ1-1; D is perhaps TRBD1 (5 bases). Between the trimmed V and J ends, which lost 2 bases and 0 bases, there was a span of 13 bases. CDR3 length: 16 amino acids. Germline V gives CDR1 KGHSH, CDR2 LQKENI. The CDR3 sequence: CASSPFSGSMNTEAFF. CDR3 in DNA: TGTGCCAGCTCACCATTCTCAGGGTCGATGAACACTGAAGCTTTCTTT.

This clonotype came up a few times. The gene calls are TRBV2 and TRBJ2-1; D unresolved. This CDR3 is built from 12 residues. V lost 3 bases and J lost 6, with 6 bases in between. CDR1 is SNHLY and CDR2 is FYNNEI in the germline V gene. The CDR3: CASSDGPNEQFF. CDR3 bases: TGTGCCAGCAGTGACGGTCCCAATGAGCAGTTCTTC.

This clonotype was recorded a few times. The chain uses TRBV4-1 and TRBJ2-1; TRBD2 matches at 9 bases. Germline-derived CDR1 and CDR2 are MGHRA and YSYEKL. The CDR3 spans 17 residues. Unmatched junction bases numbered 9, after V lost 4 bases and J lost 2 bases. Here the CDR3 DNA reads TGCGCCAGCAGCCCCGGGAGGAAGCGGGGGGCCTACAATGAGCAGTTCTTC. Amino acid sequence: CASSPGRKRGAYNEQFF.

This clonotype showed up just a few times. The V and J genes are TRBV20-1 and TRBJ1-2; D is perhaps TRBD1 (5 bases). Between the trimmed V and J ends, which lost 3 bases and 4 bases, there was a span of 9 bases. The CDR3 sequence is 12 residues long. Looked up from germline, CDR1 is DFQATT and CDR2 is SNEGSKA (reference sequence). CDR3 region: CSARGTVYGYTF. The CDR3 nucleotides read TGCAGTGCTAGGGGGACGGTCTATGGCTACACCTTC.

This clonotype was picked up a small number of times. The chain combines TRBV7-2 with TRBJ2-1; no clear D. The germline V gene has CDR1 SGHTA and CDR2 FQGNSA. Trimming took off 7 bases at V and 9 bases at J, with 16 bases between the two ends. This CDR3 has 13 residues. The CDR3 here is CASTRTPGSEQFF. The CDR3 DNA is TGTGCCAGCACCCGGACCCCCGGCAGTGAGCAGTTCTTC.

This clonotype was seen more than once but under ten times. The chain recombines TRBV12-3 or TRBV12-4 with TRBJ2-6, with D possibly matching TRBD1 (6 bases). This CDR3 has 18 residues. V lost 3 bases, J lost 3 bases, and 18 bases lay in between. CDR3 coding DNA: TGTGCCAGCAGTTTGGTAGTGGGGGCGGGCAGTGGGGCCAACGTCCTGACTTTC. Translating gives CASSLVVGAGSGANVLTF.

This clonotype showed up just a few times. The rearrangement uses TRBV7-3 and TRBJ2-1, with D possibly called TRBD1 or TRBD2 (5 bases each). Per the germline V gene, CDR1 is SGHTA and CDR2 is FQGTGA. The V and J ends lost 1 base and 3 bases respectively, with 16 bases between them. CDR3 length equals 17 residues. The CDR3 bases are TGTGCCAGCAGCTTAAACGGCGTGGGGACCCGCTACAATGAGCAGTTCTTC. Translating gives CASSLNGVGTRYNEQFF.

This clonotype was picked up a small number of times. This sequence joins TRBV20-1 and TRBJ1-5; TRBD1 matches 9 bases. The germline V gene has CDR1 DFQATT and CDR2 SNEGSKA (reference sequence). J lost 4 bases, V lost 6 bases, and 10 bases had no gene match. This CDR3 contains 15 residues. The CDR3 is CSAVAVQGANQPQHF. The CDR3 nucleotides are TGCAGTGCCGTTGCAGTACAGGGGGCAAATCAGCCCCAGCATTTT.

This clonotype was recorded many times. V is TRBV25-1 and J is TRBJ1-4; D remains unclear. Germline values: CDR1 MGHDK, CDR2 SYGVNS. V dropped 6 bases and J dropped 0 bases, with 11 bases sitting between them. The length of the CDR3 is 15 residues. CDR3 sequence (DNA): TGTGCCAGCAGCGTGACGTCTGCAACTAATGAAAAACTGTTTTTT. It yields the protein CASSVTSATNEKLFF.

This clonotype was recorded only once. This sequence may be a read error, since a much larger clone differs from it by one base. The CDR3 reads CASSLGDATDTQYF. CDR3 DNA: TGCGCCAGCAGCTTGGGGGACGCCACAGATACGCAGTATTTT. The chain is built from TRBV5-1 and TRBJ2-3; D tentatively reads TRBD1 or TRBD2 (5 bases each). Between the trimmed V and J ends, which lost 0 bases and 2 bases, there was a span of 7 bases. The CDR3 has 14 residues. Germline CDR1 is SGHRS and CDR2 is YFSETQ.

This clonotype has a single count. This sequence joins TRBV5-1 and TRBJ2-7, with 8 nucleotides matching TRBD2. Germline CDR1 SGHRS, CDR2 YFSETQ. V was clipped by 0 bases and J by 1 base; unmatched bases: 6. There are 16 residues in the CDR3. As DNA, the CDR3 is TGCGCCAGCAGCTTGGGGGCGGGGGGCGCTTCCTACGAGCAGTACTTC. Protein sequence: CASSLGAGGASYEQYF.

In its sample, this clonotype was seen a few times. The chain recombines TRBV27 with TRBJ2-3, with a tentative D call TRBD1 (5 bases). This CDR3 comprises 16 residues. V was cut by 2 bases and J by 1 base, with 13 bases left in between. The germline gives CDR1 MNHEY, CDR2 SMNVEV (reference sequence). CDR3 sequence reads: CASSLQGTPRTDTQYF. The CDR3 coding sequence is TGTGCCAGCAGTTTACAGGGTACTCCTCGCACAGATACGCAGTATTTT.

CDR3 sequence: CSARDSTGATPLHF. Written as DNA, the CDR3 is TGCAGTGCTAGAGATTCGACAGGAGCTACACCCCTCCACTTT. The genes are TRBV20-1 and TRBJ1-6, with D possibly matching TRBD1 (6 bases). CDR1 is DFQATT, CDR2 SNEGSKA, per germline (reference sequence). The germline V and J ends were trimmed by 0 bases and 11 bases, with 14 bases remaining between them. The CDR3 sequence is 14 residues long.

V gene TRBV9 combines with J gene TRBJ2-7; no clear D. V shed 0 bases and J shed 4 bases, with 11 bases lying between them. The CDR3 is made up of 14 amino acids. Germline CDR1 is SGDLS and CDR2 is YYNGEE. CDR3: CASSVGSSLYEQYF. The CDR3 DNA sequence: TGTGCCAGCAGCGTAGGTAGCTCTCTTTACGAGCAGTACTTC.

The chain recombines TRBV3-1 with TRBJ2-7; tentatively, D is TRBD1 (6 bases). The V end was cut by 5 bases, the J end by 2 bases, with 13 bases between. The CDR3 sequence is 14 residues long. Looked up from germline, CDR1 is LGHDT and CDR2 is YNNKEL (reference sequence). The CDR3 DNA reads TGTGCCAGCAGCACTGACAGGAGTGCCTACGAGCAGTACTTC. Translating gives CASSTDRSAYEQYF.

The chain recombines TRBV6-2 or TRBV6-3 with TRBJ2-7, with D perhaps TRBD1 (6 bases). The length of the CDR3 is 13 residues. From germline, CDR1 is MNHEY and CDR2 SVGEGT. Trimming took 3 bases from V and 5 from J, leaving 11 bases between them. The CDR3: CASSYQEGDEQYF. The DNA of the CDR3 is TGTGCCAGCAGTTATCAAGAGGGGGACGAGCAGTACTTC.